This entry lists 25 T cell receptor beta chains sequenced from one sample in a study of shared clonotypes between healthy human individuals. Assay used: immunoSEQ multiplex PCR; TCRdb lists only in-frame clones, some missing. The sample includes about 2.1 million clones, about 93% of them seen just once. Naive CD8 cells, CD45RO-negative and positively selected for CCR7, excluded terminally differentiated effector memory CD45RA+ cells. The sample was naive CD8+ T cells from PBMCs. These TCRs come from a man between 18 and 35 years old in good health. Some clones in this sample may be carry-over from other donors' samples.

CDR3 sequence reads: CASSFFSADTGELFF. CDR3 bases: TGTGCCAGCAGCTTTTTCAGTGCGGACACCGGGGAGCTGTTTTTT. The chain carries TRBV7-8 and TRBJ2-2; D remains ambiguous. The V end lost 3 bases, the J end lost 3 bases, and 11 bases lay between the germline ends. Germline loops: CDR1 SGHVS, CDR2 FQNEAQ. There are 15 residues in the CDR3.

This clone was recorded once. The chain has TRBV4-1 and TRBJ2-7; 8 bases fit TRBD2. Germline CDR1 is MGHRA and CDR2 is YSYEKL. The CDR3 consists of 18 residues. V shed 4 bases and J 2 bases; nucleotides not matched to a gene: 16. The CDR3 loop reads CASSPHDGAGEVAYEQYF. The CDR3 region has the DNA TGCGCCAGCAGCCCTCACGACGGAGCGGGAGAAGTCGCCTACGAGCAGTACTTC.

CDR3 sequence (DNA): TGTGCCATCAGTGAGTCAGGGACAGGGCTAATGAACACTGAAGCTTTCTTT. Residues: CAISESGTGLMNTEAFF. The rearrangement uses TRBV10-3 and TRBJ1-1; 9 bases are shared with TRBD1. CDR1 is ENHRY, CDR2 SYGVKD, per germline. With 0 bases clipped from V and 0 bases from J, the junction kept 5 bases outside the gene matches. The CDR3 has 17 amino acids.

The chain employs TRBV11-2 and TRBJ2-2; D tentatively reads TRBD1 or TRBD2 (6 bases each). Germline lookup yields CDR1 SGHAT and CDR2 FQNNGV. The CDR3 length is 17 residues. Between the trimmed V and J ends, which lost 4 bases and 0 bases, there was a span of 15 bases. CDR3 region: CASSSNGGQSNTGELFF. CDR3 DNA: TGTGCCAGCAGCTCGAATGGGGGGCAGTCGAACACCGGGGAGCTGTTTTTT.

Of note for this clone: Within the sample, other DNA sequences also encode this same CDR3. The rearrangement joins TRBV4-3 to TRBJ2-7, with a tentative D call TRBD2 (6 bases). Per the germline V gene, CDR1 is LGHNA and CDR2 is YSLEER. Deletions cut 3 bases from V and 2 bases from J, with 8 bases between. This CDR3 has 13 residues. This CDR3 is CASSQGLAYEQYF. The CDR3 nucleotides read TGCGCCAGCAGCCAGGGACTGGCCTACGAGCAGTACTTC.

This chain uses TRBV9 with TRBJ1-3; perhaps TRBD1 as D (5 bases). The CDR3 sequence is 15 residues long. CDR1 and CDR2 (germline): SGDLS, YYNGEE. V was pared by 2 bases and J by 0 bases, with 9 bases between. The CDR3 DNA reads TGTGCCAGCAGCGTCTCCGGGACCTCTGGAAACACCATATATTTT. Translating it yields CASSVSGTSGNTIYF.

The chain uses TRBV7-2 and TRBJ2-7; D possibly corresponds to TRBD2 (6 bases). V gave up 5 bases and J gave up 0 bases, with 17 bases separating them. CDR3 size: 16 residues. CDR1 is SGHTA, CDR2 FQGNSA, per germline. The CDR3 region is CASSLRGLSSSYEQYF. CDR3 DNA sequence: TGTGCCAGCAGCCTCCGGGGACTTTCATCCTCCTACGAGCAGTACTTC.

As to this clone: Other DNA sequences in the same sample also yield this CDR3. The chain recombines TRBV11-2 with TRBJ2-7, with D perhaps TRBD1 (6 bases). V lost 5 bases, J lost 0 bases, and 8 bases lay in between. This CDR3 region has 13 residues. Germline V CDR1 and CDR2: SGHAT, FQNNGV. This CDR3 reads CASSLGGSYEQYF. The CDR3 coding sequence is TGTGCCAGCAGCCTAGGGGGCTCCTACGAGCAGTACTTC.

Of note for this clone: The CDR3 does not close with the conserved phenylalanine or tryptophan, likely indicating a read error. This chain uses TRBV9 with TRBJ1-3; D remains ambiguous. This CDR3 comprises 15 residues. Trimming shortened V by 0 bases and J by 0 bases, and 7 bases separated the two germline ends. The V gene's germline CDR1 is SGDLS and CDR2 YYNGEE. This CDR3 reads CASSVVGSSGNTIYL. CDR3 in DNA: TGTGCCAGCAGCGTAGTCGGAAGCTCTGGAAACACCATATATCTT.

To note about this clone: The identical CDR3 is also encoded by other nucleotide sequences in the sample. V and J are TRBV9 and TRBJ2-3, with 9 bases lining up with TRBD2. V was clipped by 5 bases and J by 1 base; unmatched bases: 5. The CDR3 loop spans 15 amino acids. The V gene's germline CDR1 is SGDLS and CDR2 YYNGEE. The DNA of the CDR3 is TGTGCCAGCAGTTATAGCGGGAGAGGCACAGATACGCAGTATTTT. Residues: CASSYSGRGTDTQYF.

This rearrangement joins TRBV28 to TRBJ1-2, with 7 bases matching TRBD1. The CDR3 length is 15 residues. Germline CDR1 MDHEN, CDR2 SYDVKM. Trimming cost V 6 bases and J 0 bases; bases outside gene matches: 7. CDR3 loop: CASRARGSTNYGYTF. In nucleotides, the CDR3 is TGTGCCAGCAGGGCCAGGGGGTCTACTAACTATGGCTACACCTTC.

J is TRBJ2-7 and V is TRBV4-1; the match to TRBD1 covers 8 bases. Germline trimming cut 2 bases from V and 6 bases from J; bases unmatched to any gene: 3. Looked up from germline, CDR1 is MGHRA and CDR2 is YSYEKL. The CDR3 has 13 amino acids. The CDR3 loop reads CASSQQGASEQYF. The CDR3 region has the DNA TGCGCCAGCAGCCAACAGGGGGCGAGCGAGCAGTACTTC.

V and J are TRBV6-5 and TRBJ1-5, with D tentatively TRBD1 (5 bases). The germline CDR1 and CDR2 sequences are MNHEY and SVGAGI. Trimming left V 9 bases short and J 3 bases short, with 12 bases between. The CDR3 sequence is 13 residues long. CDR3: CASAWGFNQPQHF. The CDR3 nucleotides are TGTGCCAGTGCCTGGGGCTTCAATCAGCCCCAGCATTTT.

The chain recombines TRBV23-1 with TRBJ2-7; perhaps TRBD2 as D (6 bases). TRBV23-1 qualifies as an ORF whose function is uncertain. The CDR3 has 15 residues. V was pared by 1 base and J by 5 bases, with 15 bases between. The CDR3, as DNA: TGCGCCAGCAGTCAATTATGGTGGAGGGCCCACGAGCAGTACTTC. This codes for CASSQLWWRAHEQYF.

The chain couples TRBV15 to TRBJ2-7; D not resolved. This CDR3 comprises 11 residues. CDR1 and CDR2 from the germline V gene are LNHNV and YYDKDF (reference sequence). Trimming left V 1 base short and J 6 bases short, with 4 bases between. This CDR3 reads CATSRGVEQYF. The DNA for the CDR3 is TGTGCCACCAGCAGAGGGGTCGAGCAGTACTTC.

The chain employs TRBV9 and TRBJ2-1; 12 bases align to TRBD1. Germline loops: CDR1 SGDLS, CDR2 YYNGEE. The CDR3 runs 15 residues. V shed 4 bases and J 8 bases; nucleotides not matched to a gene: 7. The CDR3 loop reads CASSSAGTGGDEQFF. The CDR3 nucleotides are TGTGCCAGCAGCTCAGCCGGGACAGGGGGCGATGAGCAGTTCTTC.

Only a few counts were recorded for this clone. This CDR3 reads CASSSSLRVGKRFQYF. CDR3 nucleotides: TGTGCCAGCAGTTCCTCCCTTCGGGTAGGGAAAAGGTTTCAGTACTTC. V and J are TRBV6-5 and TRBJ2-4; D unresolved. There are 16 residues in the CDR3. V gave up 4 bases and J gave up 11 bases, with 24 bases separating them. Germline V gene lookup returns CDR1 MNHEY and CDR2 SVGAGI.

This clone has only one observation. The chain joins TRBV9 to TRBJ1-1, with TRBD1 identical over 8 bases. CDR1 is SGDLS, CDR2 YYNGEE, per germline. This CDR3 contains 15 residues. J lost 0 bases, V lost 3 bases, and 4 bases had no gene match. CDR3 sequence reads: CASSASTGVNTEAFF. As DNA, the CDR3 is TGTGCCAGCAGCGCTTCGACAGGGGTGAACACTGAAGCTTTCTTT.

The chain combines TRBV7-9 with TRBJ2-1; possible D gene TRBD2, 5 bases. CDR3 length: 14 residues. V was cut by 1 base and J by 7 bases, with 11 bases left in between. Germline assignment: CDR1 SEHNR and CDR2 FQNEAQ (reference sequence). CDR3 amino acids: CASSLVSSHNEQFF. The CDR3 DNA follows: TGTGCCAGCAGCTTAGTATCTAGCCATAATGAGCAGTTCTTC.

The chain has TRBV29-1 and TRBJ1-3; unclear D gene. Per the germline V gene, CDR1 is SQVTM and CDR2 is ANQGSEA. The CDR3 has 13 residues. Trimming shortened V by 3 bases and J by 6 bases, and 12 bases separated the two germline ends. This CDR3 is CSVEFPPINTIYF. CDR3 DNA: TGCAGCGTTGAGTTTCCTCCCATAAACACCATATATTTT.

The CDR3 protein is CASSPRDRFEQFF. The CDR3, as DNA: TGTGCCAGCAGCCCAAGGGACAGATTTGAGCAGTTCTTC. The chain couples TRBV9 to TRBJ2-1, with 7 bases lining up with TRBD1. Germline-derived CDR1 and CDR2 are SGDLS and YYNGEE. This CDR3 comprises 13 residues. J was trimmed by 9 bases and V by 4 bases; bases with no gene match: 7.

For this clone: Different DNA sequences within this sample yield the same CDR3. V gene TRBV27 combines with J gene TRBJ1-4; 9 bases are shared with TRBD1. Looked up from germline, CDR1 is MNHEY and CDR2 is SMNVEV (reference sequence). This CDR3 has 14 residues. The junction had 3 bases not matched to a gene; V was cut back by 6 bases and J by 4 bases. The chain's CDR3 is CASSSTGGNEKLFF. CDR3 sequence (DNA): TGTGCCAGCAGCTCGACAGGGGGTAATGAAAAACTGTTTTTT.

The J gene is TRBJ2-7, the V gene TRBV29-1, with a weak D call TRBD1 (6 bases). The CDR3 runs to 13 residues. V was pared by 6 bases and J by 4 bases, with 16 bases between. Germline V gene data show CDR1 as SQVTM and CDR2 as ANQGSEA. The CDR3: CSVADRSFYEQYF. In DNA, the CDR3 is TGCAGCGTGGCGGACAGAAGCTTTTACGAGCAGTACTTC.

This rearrangement joins TRBV19 to TRBJ2-2, with TRBD1 matching 9 bases. CDR1 is LNHDA and CDR2 is SQIVND in the germline V gene (reference sequence). The CDR3 loop spans 17 amino acids. The ends lost 9 bases at V and 6 bases at J; junction bases unmatched: 17. CDR3 in DNA: TGTGCCAGCCTTAACTCACTACAGGGGGCGAGGGCCGGGGAGCTGTTTTTT. Protein product: CASLNSLQGARAGELFF.

This clone has a single count. The genes are TRBV6-5 and TRBJ2-1; D possibly corresponds to TRBD1 (7 bases). Trimming shortened V by 7 bases and J by 2 bases, and 15 bases separated the two germline ends. Germline assignment: CDR1 MNHEY and CDR2 SVGAGI. CDR3 length: 15 amino acids. The DNA for the CDR3 is TGTGCCAGCACCCGTTCCAGGGGGGCCTACAATGAGCAGTTCTTC. As protein: CASTRSRGAYNEQFF.